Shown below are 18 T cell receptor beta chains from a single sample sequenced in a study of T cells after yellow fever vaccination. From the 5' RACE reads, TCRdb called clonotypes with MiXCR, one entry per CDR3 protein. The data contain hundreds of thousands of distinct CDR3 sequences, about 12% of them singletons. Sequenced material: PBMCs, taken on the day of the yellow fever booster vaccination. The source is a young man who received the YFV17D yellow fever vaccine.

For the CDR3, the DNA is TGCGCCAGCCACGATCAGGGGGACGCCAAAAACATTCAGTACTTC. Its protein product is CASHDQGDAKNIQYF. V is TRBV5-1 and J is TRBJ2-4; 7 nucleotides agree with TRBD1. Germline V gene data show CDR1 as SGHRS and CDR2 as YFSETQ. V was pared by 7 bases and J by 1 base, with 8 bases of the junction left unmatched. The CDR3 loop spans 15 amino acids.

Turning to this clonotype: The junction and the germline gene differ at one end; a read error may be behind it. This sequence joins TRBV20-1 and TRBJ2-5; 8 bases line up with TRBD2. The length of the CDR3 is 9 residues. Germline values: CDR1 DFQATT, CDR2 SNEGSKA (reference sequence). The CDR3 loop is CSVGSGKHF. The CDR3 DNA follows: TGCAGTGTCGGTAGCGGGAAACACTTC.

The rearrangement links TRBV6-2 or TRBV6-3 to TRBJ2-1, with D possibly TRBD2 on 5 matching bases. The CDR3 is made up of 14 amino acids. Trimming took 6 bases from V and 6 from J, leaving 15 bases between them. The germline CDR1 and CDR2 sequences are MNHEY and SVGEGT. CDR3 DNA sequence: TGTGCCAGCAGGCGCTCAAGCGGAGGCAATGAGCAGTTCTTC. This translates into CASRRSSGGNEQFF.

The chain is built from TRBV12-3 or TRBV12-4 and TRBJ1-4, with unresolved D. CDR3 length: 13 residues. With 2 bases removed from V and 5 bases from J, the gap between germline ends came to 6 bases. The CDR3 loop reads CASSLRLNEKLFF. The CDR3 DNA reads TGTGCCAGCAGTTTACGGCTAAATGAAAAACTGTTTTTT.

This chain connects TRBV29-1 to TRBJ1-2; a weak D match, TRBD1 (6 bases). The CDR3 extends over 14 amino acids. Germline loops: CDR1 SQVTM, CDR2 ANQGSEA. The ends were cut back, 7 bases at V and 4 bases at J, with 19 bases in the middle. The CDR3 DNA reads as TGCAGCGGTGAGGGGTTCGGGACATTCTATGGCTACACCTTC. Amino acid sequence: CSGEGFGTFYGYTF.

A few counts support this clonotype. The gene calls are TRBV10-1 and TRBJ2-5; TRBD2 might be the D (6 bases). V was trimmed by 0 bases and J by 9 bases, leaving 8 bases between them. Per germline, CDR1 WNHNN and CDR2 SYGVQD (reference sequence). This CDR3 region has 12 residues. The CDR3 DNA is TGCGCCAGCAGTGAGTCCACGGGGGCCCAGTACTTC. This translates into CASSESTGAQYF.

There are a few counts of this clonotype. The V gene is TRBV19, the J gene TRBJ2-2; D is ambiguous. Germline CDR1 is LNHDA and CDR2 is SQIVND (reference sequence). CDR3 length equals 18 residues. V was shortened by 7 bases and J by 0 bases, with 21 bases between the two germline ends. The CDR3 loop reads CASTPKAQDIANTGELFF. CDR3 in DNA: TGTGCCAGTACCCCCAAGGCCCAGGATATAGCGAACACCGGGGAGCTGTTTTTT. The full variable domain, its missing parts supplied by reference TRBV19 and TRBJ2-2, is DGGITQSPKYLFRKEGQNVTLSCEQNLNHDAMYWYRQDPGQGLRLIYYSQIVNDFQKGDIAEGYSVSREKKESFPLTVTSAQKNPTAFYLCASTPKAQDIANTGELFFGEGSRLTVL.

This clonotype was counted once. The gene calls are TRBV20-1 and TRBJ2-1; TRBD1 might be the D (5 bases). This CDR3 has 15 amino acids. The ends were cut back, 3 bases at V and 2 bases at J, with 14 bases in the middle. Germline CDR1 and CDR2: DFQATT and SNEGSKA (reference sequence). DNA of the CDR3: TGCAGTGCTAGTAATGGACATCTGGCCTACAATGAGCAGTTCTTC. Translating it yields CSASNGHLAYNEQFF.

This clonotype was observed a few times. CDR3 amino acids: CASSLSSGRVNEQFF. In DNA form, the CDR3 reads TGTGCCAGCAGCTTGTCTAGCGGGAGGGTCAATGAGCAGTTCTTC. V usage is TRBV7-2 and J usage is TRBJ2-1, with TRBD2 matching 12 bases. V was clipped by 3 bases and J by 6 bases; unmatched bases: 3. The CDR3 spans 15 residues. The germline V gene encodes CDR1 SGHTA and CDR2 FQGNSA.

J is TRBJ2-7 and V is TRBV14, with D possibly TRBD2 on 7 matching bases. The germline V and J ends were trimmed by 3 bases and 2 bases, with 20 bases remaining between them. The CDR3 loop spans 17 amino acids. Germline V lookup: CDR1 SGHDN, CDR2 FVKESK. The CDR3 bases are TGTGCCAGCAGCCACAAGGGGGGGAGCGGGCCTACCTACGAGCAGTACTTC. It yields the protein CASSHKGGSGPTYEQYF.

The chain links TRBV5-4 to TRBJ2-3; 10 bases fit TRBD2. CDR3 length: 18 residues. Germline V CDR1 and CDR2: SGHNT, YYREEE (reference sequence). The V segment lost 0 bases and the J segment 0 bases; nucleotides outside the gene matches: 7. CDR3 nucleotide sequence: TGTGCCAGCAGCTTGGTTGGTAGCGGGAGGACTAGCACAGATACGCAGTATTTT. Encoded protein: CASSLVGSGRTSTDTQYF. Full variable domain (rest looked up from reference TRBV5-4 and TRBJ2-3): ETGVTQSPTHLIKTRGQQVTLRCSSQSGHNTVSWYQQALGQGPQFIFQYYREEENGRGNFPPRFSGLQFPNYSSELNVNALELDDSALYLCASSLVGSGRTSTDTQYFGPGTRLTVL.

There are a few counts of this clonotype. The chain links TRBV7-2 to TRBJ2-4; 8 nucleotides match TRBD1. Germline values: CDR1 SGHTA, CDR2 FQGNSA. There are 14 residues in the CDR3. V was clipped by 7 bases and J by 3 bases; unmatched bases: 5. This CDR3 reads CASTFGQGKNIQYF. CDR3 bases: TGTGCCAGCACCTTCGGACAGGGCAAAAACATTCAGTACTTC.

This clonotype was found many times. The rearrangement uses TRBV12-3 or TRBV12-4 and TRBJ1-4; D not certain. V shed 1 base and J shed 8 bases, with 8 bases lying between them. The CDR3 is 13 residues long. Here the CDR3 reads CASSLVNREKLFF. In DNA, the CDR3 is TGTGCCAGCAGTTTAGTTAATCGCGAAAAACTGTTTTTT.

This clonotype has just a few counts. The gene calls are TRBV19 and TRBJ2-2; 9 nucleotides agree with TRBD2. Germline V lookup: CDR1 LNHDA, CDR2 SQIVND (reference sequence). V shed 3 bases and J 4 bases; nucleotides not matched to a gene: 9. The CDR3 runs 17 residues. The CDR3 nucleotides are TGTGCCAGTAGTATTCTGATGGGACTAGCTTTCACCGGGGAGCTGTTTTTT. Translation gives CASSILMGLAFTGELFF.

CDR3 coding DNA: TGCGCCAGCAGCCTAGACCTGCGCACAGATACGCAGTATTTT. This codes for CASSLDLRTDTQYF. This chain links TRBV4-3 with TRBJ2-3; D call uncertain. The V gene lost 4 bases and the J gene lost 1 base, with 9 bases spanning the gap. Germline values: CDR1 LGHNA, CDR2 YSLEER. The CDR3 has 14 amino acids.

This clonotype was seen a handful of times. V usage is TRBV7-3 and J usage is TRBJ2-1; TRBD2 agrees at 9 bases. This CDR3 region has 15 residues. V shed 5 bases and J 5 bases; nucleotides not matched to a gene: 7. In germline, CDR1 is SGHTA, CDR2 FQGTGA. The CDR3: CASSASGTSNNEQFF. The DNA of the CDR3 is TGTGCCAGCAGCGCCTCCGGGACTAGCAACAATGAGCAGTTCTTC.

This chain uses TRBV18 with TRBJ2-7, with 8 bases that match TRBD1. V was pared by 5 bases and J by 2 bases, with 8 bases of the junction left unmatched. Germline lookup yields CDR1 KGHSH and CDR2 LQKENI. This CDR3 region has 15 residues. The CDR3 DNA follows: TGTGCCAGCTCATCAAACGACAGGGGAACCTACGAGCAGTACTTC. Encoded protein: CASSSNDRGTYEQYF.

DNA for the CDR3: TGTGCCAGTAGTACTCAGCGGAGTGAGCAGTTCTTC. This sequence encodes CASSTQRSEQFF. The chain joins TRBV19 to TRBJ2-1; weak D call: TRBD2 (5 bases). This CDR3 comprises 12 residues. Per germline, CDR1 LNHDA and CDR2 SQIVND (reference sequence). The V and J ends lost 4 bases and 9 bases respectively, with 10 bases between them.